This entry lists 21 T cell receptor beta chains sequenced from one sample in a study of shared clonotypes between healthy human individuals. Method: immunoSEQ multiplex PCR; TCRdb's copy keeps in-frame clones and lacks some. This sample has about 710,000 clones, with roughly 72% found just once. The specimen was memory CD4+ T cells sorted from blood. As to subset: CD45RA-negative fraction. The receptors stem from a woman aged 25 to 45 in good health.

This chain connects TRBV28 to TRBJ2-5; 9 bases are a match to TRBD2. Germline CDR1 reads MDHEN; CDR2 reads SYDVKM. The CDR3 has 14 residues. Germline trimming cut 6 bases from V and 4 bases from J; bases unmatched to any gene: 6. The CDR3: CASSWASGIETQYF. The CDR3 region has the DNA TGTGCCAGCAGCTGGGCTAGCGGGATAGAGACCCAGTACTTC.

J is TRBJ1-2 and V is TRBV7-9, with D unclear. Between the trimmed V and J ends, which lost 5 bases and 2 bases, there was a span of 15 bases. In germline, CDR1 is SEHNR, CDR2 FQNEAQ (reference sequence). The CDR3 is 15 residues long. The CDR3: CASSTPGRMNYGYTF. The DNA of the CDR3 is TGTGCCAGCAGCACTCCCGGGAGAATGAACTATGGCTACACCTTC.

The chain carries TRBV6-6 and TRBJ1-5, with TRBD1 matching 9 bases. Germline assignment: CDR1 MNHNY and CDR2 SVGAGI (reference sequence). V lost 7 bases, J lost 3 bases, and 7 bases stayed unmatched. CDR3 length: 15 residues. The CDR3: CASTQQGAFNQPQHF. Here the CDR3 DNA reads TGTGCCAGCACCCAACAGGGGGCTTTCAATCAGCCCCAGCATTTT.

The rearrangement uses TRBV7-9 and TRBJ1-2; D remains unclear. V was trimmed by 1 base and J by 7 bases, leaving 10 bases between them. Germline-derived CDR1 and CDR2 are SEHNR and FQNEAQ (reference sequence). This CDR3 contains 13 residues. The DNA of the CDR3 is TGTGCCAGCAGCTTAGTGCCGCGTAGTGGCTACACCTTC. Translation: CASSLVPRSGYTF.

This chain connects TRBV28 to TRBJ1-2, with 7 bases identical to TRBD1. The germline gives CDR1 MDHEN, CDR2 SYDVKM. Trimming took 5 bases from V and 4 from J; bases not matched to a gene: 10. This CDR3 region has 15 residues. The CDR3 nucleotides read TGTGCCAGCAGTCTGAGGACAGGTCAGAGCTATGGCTACACCTTC. Its protein is CASSLRTGQSYGYTF.

This clone was seen a handful of times. This sequence joins TRBV2 and TRBJ2-6; D tentatively reads TRBD1 or TRBD2 (5 bases each). Between the trimmed V and J ends, which lost 9 bases and 4 bases, there was a span of 16 bases. The CDR3 consists of 15 residues. CDR1 and CDR2 (germline): SNHLY, FYNNEI. CDR3 nucleotide sequence: TGTGCCAGTGGGGACGGTAGGGACGGGGCCAACGTCCTGACTTTC. Translation: CASGDGRDGANVLTF. The complete variable domain, with remaining parts taken from reference TRBV2 and TRBJ2-6, reads EPEVTQTPSHQVTQMGQEVILRCVPISNHLYFYWYRQILGQKVEFLVSFYNNEISEKSEIFDDQFSVERPDGSNFTLKIRSTKLEDSAMYFCASGDGRDGANVLTFGAGSRLTVL.

The rearrangement links TRBV10-2 to TRBJ1-5, with D perhaps TRBD1 (6 bases). CDR3 length: 13 residues. Germline lookup yields CDR1 WSHSY and CDR2 SAAADI. The germline V and J ends were trimmed by 9 bases and 5 bases, with 14 bases remaining between them. For the CDR3, the DNA is TGCGCCAGTAACGCGGGGGCGTATCAGCCCCAGCATTTT. It yields the protein CASNAGAYQPQHF.

This clone was seen repeatedly, ten times or more. CDR3 in DNA: TGTGCCGGCTCAGGGACAGGGGGCAGTGGCTACACCTTC. Its protein product is CAGSGTGGSGYTF. This chain connects TRBV2 to TRBJ1-2; TRBD1 matches at 12 bases. CDR1 is SNHLY and CDR2 is FYNNEI in the germline V gene. V was pared by 11 bases and J by 7 bases, with 8 bases of the junction left unmatched. This CDR3 region has 13 residues.

This clone was detected only once. The chain is built from TRBV6-1 and TRBJ1-1, with 7 bases identical to TRBD1. The V gene's germline CDR1 is MNHNS and CDR2 SASEGT. Trimming took 6 bases from V and 1 from J; bases not matched to a gene: 5. The CDR3 contains 14 residues. The CDR3 here is CASRADRPNTEAFF. CDR3 coding DNA: TGTGCCAGCAGAGCGGACAGGCCGAACACTGAAGCTTTCTTT.

The table lists this clone with a count of one. The chain couples TRBV27 to TRBJ2-5; TRBD2 matches at 7 bases. Per the germline V gene, CDR1 is MNHEY and CDR2 is SMNVEV (reference sequence). V shed 3 bases and J 4 bases; nucleotides not matched to a gene: 8. This CDR3 is built from 15 residues. The CDR3 DNA is TGTGCCAGCAGTTTCCGGGCGGGAGCGGGAGAGACCCAGTACTTC. Amino acid sequence: CASSFRAGAGETQYF.

The genes are TRBV2 and TRBJ2-1, with a possible D match to TRBD1 (6 bases). The CDR3 spans 15 residues. V was pared by 3 bases and J by 8 bases, with 17 bases between. Germline V CDR1 and CDR2: SNHLY, FYNNEI. CDR3 nucleotides: TGTGCCAGCAGTGACACCAGCCTAGGGGGTTATGAGCAGTTCTTC. Encoded protein: CASSDTSLGGYEQFF.

Notes on this clone: Additional DNA sequences in this sample encode the identical CDR3. CDR3 nucleotide sequence: TGCGCCAGCAGTCCAGGGACTAGCGGGGGAGAGCAGTTCTTC. Amino acid sequence: CASSPGTSGGEQFF. The rearrangement links TRBV5-1 to TRBJ2-1, with 14 bases identical to TRBD2. Germline V gene lookup returns CDR1 SGHRS and CDR2 YFSETQ. Unmatched junction bases numbered 5, after V lost 5 bases and J lost 10 bases. The CDR3 extends over 14 amino acids.

The chain has TRBV4-1 and TRBJ2-1; no clear D. CDR1 MGHRA and CDR2 YSYEKL come from the germline V gene. The CDR3 covers 13 residues. Trimming left V 4 bases short and J 6 bases short, with 10 bases between. CDR3: CASSPRSTNEQFF. The CDR3 nucleotides are TGCGCCAGCAGCCCCCGTTCCACCAATGAGCAGTTCTTC.

The rearrangement links TRBV12-5 to TRBJ2-5, with 12 positions matching TRBD1. Germline loops: CDR1 LGHNT, CDR2 FRNRAP. V lost 6 bases to trimming and J lost 2 bases; unmatched junction nucleotides: 7. This CDR3 is built from 16 residues. The CDR3 loop reads CASGPGDRGLQETQYF. The CDR3 DNA reads as TGTGCTAGTGGACCTGGGGACAGGGGGCTACAAGAGACCCAGTACTTC.

A few counts support this clone. The V call is TRBV6-1, the J call TRBJ1-3; the D is unclear. CDR1 is MNHNS, CDR2 SASEGT, per germline. The germline V and J ends were trimmed by 2 bases and 3 bases, with 11 bases remaining between them. The CDR3 has 15 amino acids. The CDR3 reads CASSELGSDGNTIYF. In nucleotides, the CDR3 is TGTGCCAGCAGTGAATTGGGCAGCGATGGAAACACCATATATTTT.

The chain has TRBV18 and TRBJ1-5, with D possibly matching TRBD1 (6 bases). The length of the CDR3 is 15 residues. Germline values: CDR1 KGHSH, CDR2 LQKENI. V was shortened by 3 bases and J by 5 bases, with 14 bases between the two germline ends. CDR3 bases: TGTGCCAGCTCACCCGGGGTCGGGGGCGATCAGCCCCAGCATTTT. Translating gives CASSPGVGGDQPQHF.

This clone came up once. V and J are TRBV5-6 and TRBJ2-7; D possibly corresponds to TRBD1 (5 bases). This CDR3 is 15 amino acids long. In germline, CDR1 is SGHDT, CDR2 YYEEEE. Trimming took 3 bases from V and 5 from J, leaving 18 bases between them. The chain's CDR3 is CASSSGGPLGHEQYF. CDR3 DNA sequence: TGTGCCAGCAGCTCTGGTGGCCCCCTGGGGCACGAGCAGTACTTC.

This clone was counted once. V and J are TRBV11-3 and TRBJ2-6; 9 positions match TRBD1. V shed 3 bases and J 0 bases; nucleotides not matched to a gene: 6. CDR3 length: 18 amino acids. Germline loops: CDR1 SGHNT, CDR2 YENEEA. CDR3 DNA sequence: TGTGCCAGCAGCTTCGGACAGGGGTACAGCTCTGGGGCCAACGTCCTGACTTTC. This codes for CASSFGQGYSSGANVLTF.

The chain combines TRBV23-1 with TRBJ2-1, with unresolved D. TRBV23-1 is given ORF status, its function remaining uncertain. Trimming removed 4 bases at V and 9 bases at J, with 25 bases between. The CDR3 has 17 residues. Here the CDR3 DNA reads TGCGCCAGCAGTCTCGTAACGGCGGTCCCATCTACGGGTGAGCAGTTCTTC. Amino acids: CASSLVTAVPSTGEQFF.

This clone was recorded only once. This chain links TRBV9 with TRBJ2-1, with 9 bases identical to TRBD2. Looked up from germline, CDR1 is SGDLS and CDR2 is YYNGEE. V trimming: 2 bases; J trimming: 4 bases; junction bases outside the gene matches: 7. The CDR3 loop spans 16 amino acids. CDR3 region: CASSVFGTSRYNEQFF. CDR3 sequence (DNA): TGTGCCAGCAGCGTTTTTGGGACTAGCCGATACAATGAGCAGTTCTTC.

The J gene is TRBJ2-4, the V gene TRBV2, with D perhaps matching TRBD1 (6 bases). Germline CDR1 SNHLY, CDR2 FYNNEI. This CDR3 spans 16 amino acids. The V end lost 2 bases, the J end lost 0 bases, and 11 bases lay between the germline ends. CDR3 amino acids: CASSERGSLAKNIQYF. CDR3 nucleotides: TGTGCCAGCAGTGAAAGGGGGTCTCTAGCCAAAAACATTCAGTACTTC. Together with reference TRBV2 and TRBJ2-4, the CDR3 gives the full variable domain: EPEVTQTPSHQVTQMGQEVILRCVPISNHLYFYWYRQILGQKVEFLVSFYNNEISEKSEIFDDQFSVERPDGSNFTLKIRSTKLEDSAMYFCASSERGSLAKNIQYFGAGTRLSVL.